This passage covers 8 T cell receptor beta chains from one sample sequenced in a study of CD8+ T cells in alopecia areata. Once RNA had been extracted, it was reverse transcribed into cDNA to act as the sequencing template. This table comes from immunoSEQ multiplex PCR, and its TCRdb copy is limited to in-frame clones, with some not included. The profile shows about 130,000 clones, about 50% of them singletons. The sample in question was CD8+ T cells sorted from blood, obtained at week 0. The receptors originated from a human donor with alopecia areata.

At least ten counts were recorded for this clone. The genes are TRBV5-1 and TRBJ2-5, with D maybe TRBD2 (6 bases). Germline CDR1 and CDR2: SGHRS and YFSETQ. The CDR3 runs to 15 residues. The V end lost 4 bases, the J end lost 0 bases, and 13 bases lay between the germline ends. The DNA for the CDR3 is TGCGCCAGCAGCCTGAGCGGGCGGTACCAAGAGACCCAGTACTTC. It specifies CASSLSGRYQETQYF.

This clone was seen only a few times. In DNA, the CDR3 is TGCGCCAGCAGCTTGGACTCCGGGAGCATTCAGTACTTC. Encoded protein: CASSLDSGSIQYF. The rearrangement links TRBV5-1 to TRBJ2-4; perhaps TRBD2 as D (6 bases). The CDR3 loop spans 13 amino acids. The V gene lost 0 bases and the J gene lost 9 bases, with 10 bases spanning the gap. Germline V CDR1 and CDR2: SGHRS, YFSETQ.

In its sample, this clone was seen a few times. The J gene is TRBJ1-1, the V gene TRBV2, with D hard to call. Germline-derived CDR1 and CDR2 are SNHLY and FYNNEI. This CDR3 contains 13 residues. V dropped 3 bases and J dropped 5 bases, with 10 bases sitting between them. DNA of the CDR3: TGTGCCAGCAGTGAGAGGGATGAGACTGAAGCTTTCTTT. Protein product: CASSERDETEAFF.

V is TRBV25-1 and J is TRBJ2-3, with 10 bases aligning to TRBD1. V was pared by 4 bases and J by 1 base, with 5 bases of the junction left unmatched. CDR3 length: 16 amino acids. CDR1 and CDR2 from the germline V gene are MGHDK and SYGVNS. The CDR3, as DNA: TGTGCCAGCAGTGCAGCCGGGACAGGGGGCACAGATACGCAGTATTTT. It is translated as CASSAAGTGGTDTQYF.

The chain combines TRBV4-2 with TRBJ1-2; D call uncertain. The CDR3 is made up of 16 amino acids. The V end lost 0 bases, the J end lost 0 bases, and 11 bases lay between the germline ends. Germline CDR1 is LGHNA and CDR2 is YNFKEQ. CDR3 sequence: CASSQDRRIANYGYTF. Written as DNA, the CDR3 is TGTGCCAGCAGCCAAGATAGACGTATAGCTAACTATGGCTACACCTTC.

The chain joins TRBV5-6 to TRBJ2-1; tentative D call: TRBD2 (6 bases). The CDR3 is 17 residues long. Per germline, CDR1 SGHDT and CDR2 YYEEEE. V shed 4 bases and J shed 4 bases, with 21 bases lying between them. The CDR3 is CASSERWGGGLYNEQFF. The CDR3, as DNA: TGTGCCAGCAGCGAGAGGTGGGGAGGAGGGCTGTACAATGAGCAGTTCTTC.

This clone occurred a few times. This chain connects TRBV13 to TRBJ2-4, with D tentatively TRBD1 or TRBD2 (7 bases each). The V gene lost 8 bases and the J gene lost 5 bases, with 10 bases spanning the gap. This CDR3 has 12 residues. CDR1 and CDR2 (germline): PRHDT, FYEKMQ (reference sequence). CDR3 protein: CASQGGQNIQYF. The CDR3 DNA is TGTGCCAGCCAGGGGGGGCAAAACATTCAGTACTTC.

This clone came up a few times. The chain joins TRBV27 to TRBJ1-5, with D hard to call. This CDR3 comprises 18 residues. Trimming took off 0 bases at V and 0 bases at J, with 15 bases between the two ends. Germline V CDR1 and CDR2: MNHEY, SMNVEV (reference sequence). Written as DNA, the CDR3 is TGTGCCAGCAGTTTATCGCCGGAAGGGCCGTTTAGCAATCAGCCCCAGCATTTT. It encodes CASSLSPEGPFSNQPQHF.